The 23 T cell receptor beta chains below all came from one sample that was sequenced in a study of blood T cell repertoires in COVID-19. Sequenced by immunoSEQ multiplex PCR; TCRdb stores in-frame clones only, minus some. The sample has 180,000 or so clones, more than 75% seen once. Sequencing used peripheral blood. Source of these receptors: a woman between 50 and 59 years old with active or convalescent COVID-19.

V usage is TRBV7-2 and J usage is TRBJ2-1; 7 bases are a match to TRBD2. Germline CDR1 is SGHTA and CDR2 is FQGNSA. V lost 4 bases and J lost 10; bases outside the gene matches: 16. The CDR3 spans 16 residues. CDR3 sequence reads: CASSSSDQRSGGEQFF. Written as DNA, the CDR3 is TGTGCCAGCAGCTCGTCGGACCAGCGATCGGGGGGAGAGCAGTTCTTC.

The V gene is TRBV19, the J gene TRBJ1-4; D gene uncertain. The length of the CDR3 is 18 residues. Germline CDR1 and CDR2: LNHDA and SQIVND (reference sequence). V was clipped by 6 bases and J by 0 bases, with 20 bases between them. CDR3 nucleotide sequence: TGTGCCAGTAGCCAAAACTCCCAAATAAGATCAACTAATGAAAAACTGTTTTTT. Translation: CASSQNSQIRSTNEKLFF.

CDR3 amino acids: CASSFSTAVQRGELFF. The DNA of the CDR3 is TGTGCCAGCAGCTTCTCCACAGCGGTACAAAGGGGGGAGCTGTTTTTT. The chain combines TRBV7-3 with TRBJ2-2, with a tentative D call TRBD2 (5 bases). Trimming stripped 3 bases from V and 8 bases from J, with 19 bases between. Germline V gene sequence: CDR1 SGHTA, CDR2 FQGTGA. The CDR3 has 16 amino acids.

This clone has more than one count but fewer than ten. This chain joins TRBV21-1 and TRBJ2-5; whether TRBD2, the table's D call, matches the DNA was not checked. TRBV21-1 is a documented pseudogene. The CDR3 consists of 16 residues. CDR3 nucleotide sequence: TGTGCCAGCAGCAAAGGGTGGTGGGAGGGGACAGAGACCCAGTACTTC. It yields the protein CASSKGWWEGTETQYF.

The V call is TRBV18, the J call TRBJ1-3, with 7 bases matching TRBD1. The CDR3 covers 14 residues. Germline CDR1 KGHSH, CDR2 LQKENI. V lost 3 bases to trimming and J lost 4 bases; unmatched junction nucleotides: 3. In DNA form, the CDR3 reads TGTGCCAGCTCACCCGGGACAGACGGAAACACCATATATTTT. Translation gives CASSPGTDGNTIYF.

This sequence joins TRBV19 and TRBJ1-3; TRBD1 might be the D (6 bases). The CDR3 loop spans 15 amino acids. The V gene's germline CDR1 is LNHDA and CDR2 SQIVND (reference sequence). V gave up 3 bases and J gave up 4 bases, with 13 bases separating them. The CDR3 sequence is CASSMTRGTGNTIYF. CDR3 sequence (DNA): TGTGCCAGTAGTATGACGAGGGGGACGGGAAACACCATATATTTT.

The chain carries TRBV2 and TRBJ2-6; 10 bases agree with TRBD1. Germline V gene sequence: CDR1 SNHLY, CDR2 FYNNEI. J lost 2 bases, V lost 7 bases, and 11 bases had no gene match. There are 18 residues in the CDR3. The DNA for the CDR3 is TGTGCCAGCACTCCGGCAGGACAGGGGGAAGCTGGGGCCAACGTCCTGACTTTC. This encodes CASTPAGQGEAGANVLTF.

J is TRBJ1-1 and V is TRBV21-1; the tabulated D call, TRBD1, remains unverified against the DNA. TRBV21-1 is a known pseudogene. This CDR3 has 16 amino acids. CDR3 protein: CASSNIIGRGHTEAFF. Here the CDR3 DNA reads TGTGCCAGCAGCAATATTATTGGCAGGGGACACACTGAAGCTTTCTTT.

The chain uses TRBV5-4 and TRBJ2-7, with D possibly being TRBD2 (6 bases). With 1 base removed from V and 0 bases from J, the gap between germline ends came to 8 bases. Germline assignment: CDR1 SGHNT and CDR2 YYREEE (reference sequence). This CDR3 has 14 residues. CDR3 in amino acids: CASSLYGGSYEQYF. The CDR3 bases are TGTGCCAGCAGCTTGTACGGGGGCTCCTACGAGCAGTACTTC.

The chain is built from TRBV19 and TRBJ1-1, with D hard to call. This CDR3 has 13 residues. V lost 6 bases and J 13 bases, leaving 21 bases between the germline ends. Germline V gives CDR1 LNHDA, CDR2 SQIVND (reference sequence). The CDR3, as DNA: TGTGCCAGTAGCACCTCTGGACCAATGCGGGATTTCTTT. Translated: CASSTSGPMRDFF.

The chain combines TRBV2 with TRBJ2-1, with 9 bases lining up with TRBD1. There are 14 residues in the CDR3. Trimming removed 5 bases from V and 9 bases from J; junction bases left unmatched: 8. Germline CDR1 is SNHLY and CDR2 is FYNNEI. The CDR3 DNA reads as TGTGCCAGCAGTAGCGGGACAGGGAAAGGTGAGCAGTTCTTC. This codes for CASSSGTGKGEQFF.

The chain employs TRBV15 and TRBJ1-1; D ambiguous. The CDR3 runs to 13 residues. The V gene's germline CDR1 is LNHNV and CDR2 YYDKDF (reference sequence). Trimming removed 3 bases at V and 0 bases at J, with 5 bases between. CDR3 bases: TGTGCCACCAGCAGCCGTATGAACACTGAAGCTTTCTTT. Its translation is CATSSRMNTEAFF.

This clone was observed once. The rearrangement joins TRBV7-9 to TRBJ2-1, with 9 nucleotides matching TRBD1. The CDR3 is 17 residues long. Germline loops: CDR1 SEHNR, CDR2 FQNEAQ (reference sequence). V lost 4 bases to trimming and J lost 8 bases; unmatched junction nucleotides: 15. CDR3 loop: CASSSFSRGQGGDEQFF. CDR3 DNA: TGTGCCAGCAGCTCCTTCAGTAGGGGACAGGGCGGCGATGAGCAGTTCTTC.

V usage is TRBV11-2 and J usage is TRBJ2-2, with D perhaps matching TRBD2 (6 bases). The CDR3 totals 13 residues. Germline V gene data show CDR1 as SGHAT and CDR2 as FQNNGV. Trimming removed 7 bases from V and 7 bases from J, with 13 bases in between. DNA of the CDR3: TGTGCCAGCACACGGGGGATTGGCGGGGAGCTGTTTTTT. It translates to CASTRGIGGELFF.

This chain joins TRBV19 and TRBJ2-1; D perhaps matches TRBD1 (6 bases). The CDR3 consists of 12 residues. CDR1 and CDR2 (germline): LNHDA, SQIVND (reference sequence). The V end lost 6 bases, the J end lost 9 bases, and 12 bases lay between the germline ends. CDR3 bases: TGTGCCAGTAGGGGGGCTAGTGGTGAGCAGTTCTTC. Translating it yields CASRGASGEQFF.

V gene TRBV30 combines with J gene TRBJ1-2, with no clear D. The germline V gene encodes CDR1 GTSNPN and CDR2 SVGIG (reference sequence). V lost 0 bases to trimming and J lost 12 bases, with 14 bases between them. There are 12 residues in the CDR3. The CDR3 region has the DNA TGTGCCTGGAGTGTAGGAGGGCCCCAGGACACCTTC. Amino acids: CAWSVGGPQDTF.

This chain joins TRBV19 and TRBJ2-5, with TRBD1 matching 12 bases. CDR1 is LNHDA and CDR2 is SQIVND in the germline V gene (reference sequence). The CDR3 loop spans 15 amino acids. The ends lost 7 bases at V and 5 bases at J; junction bases unmatched: 8. The CDR3, as DNA: TGTGCCAGTAAGTCCGGGACAGGGGGCGTCGAGACCCAGTACTTC. This encodes CASKSGTGGVETQYF.

The rearrangement links TRBV9 to TRBJ2-5; 10 nucleotides align to TRBD2. V was pared by 4 bases and J by 2 bases, with 8 bases of the junction left unmatched. From germline, CDR1 is SGDLS and CDR2 YYNGEE. The CDR3 extends over 16 amino acids. The chain's CDR3 is CASSPGRAGGQETQYF. The CDR3 bases are TGTGCCAGCAGCCCGGGGCGAGCGGGGGGGCAAGAGACCCAGTACTTC.

This chain joins TRBV6-5 and TRBJ1-1; 7 bases fit TRBD1. Germline-derived CDR1 and CDR2 are MNHEY and SVGAGI. This CDR3 comprises 14 residues. V was clipped by 5 bases and J by 5 bases; unmatched bases: 8. The CDR3 DNA is TGTGCCAGCAGTAGCCCCAGGGGGTCTACTGAAGCTTTCTTT. Translated, it gives CASSSPRGSTEAFF.

This clone has at least ten counts. This chain connects TRBV30 to TRBJ2-7; 8 bases are shared with TRBD2. The junction had 13 bases not matched to a gene; V was cut back by 5 bases and J by 4 bases. Germline assignment: CDR1 GTSNPN and CDR2 SVGIG (reference sequence). The CDR3 length is 15 residues. CDR3 region: CAWENPRGGQYEQYF. The DNA for the CDR3 is TGTGCCTGGGAGAACCCTCGGGGGGGGCAGTACGAGCAGTACTTC.

This chain links TRBV7-3 with TRBJ2-3; a possible D gene is TRBD1 (6 bases). V shed 2 bases and J shed 1 base, with 16 bases lying between them. From germline, CDR1 is SGHTA and CDR2 FQGTGA. This CDR3 has 17 residues. CDR3: CASSLPSHDRRTDTQYF. The CDR3, as DNA: TGTGCCAGCAGCTTACCTAGCCACGACAGGCGCACAGATACGCAGTATTTT.

CDR3 region: CASSPRQGAVYGYTF. The CDR3 DNA sequence: TGTGCCAGCAGCCCCCGGCAGGGGGCTGTTTATGGCTACACCTTC. The chain uses TRBV7-2 and TRBJ1-2; 8 bases map to TRBD1. Unmatched junction bases numbered 10, after V lost 5 bases and J lost 5 bases. This CDR3 has 15 amino acids. The germline V gene encodes CDR1 SGHTA and CDR2 FQGNSA.

This rearrangement joins TRBV3-1 (or the pseudogene TRBV3-2) to TRBJ2-5, with 9 bases matching TRBD2. This CDR3 is 15 amino acids long. CDR1 is LGHDT and CDR2 is YNNKEL in the germline V gene (reference sequence). The junction had 7 bases not matched to a gene; V was cut back by 5 bases and J by 3 bases. Written as DNA, the CDR3 is TGTGCCAGCAGCTTGAGGGGCGGGAGGGAAGAGACCCAGTACTTC. Protein sequence: CASSLRGGREETQYF.